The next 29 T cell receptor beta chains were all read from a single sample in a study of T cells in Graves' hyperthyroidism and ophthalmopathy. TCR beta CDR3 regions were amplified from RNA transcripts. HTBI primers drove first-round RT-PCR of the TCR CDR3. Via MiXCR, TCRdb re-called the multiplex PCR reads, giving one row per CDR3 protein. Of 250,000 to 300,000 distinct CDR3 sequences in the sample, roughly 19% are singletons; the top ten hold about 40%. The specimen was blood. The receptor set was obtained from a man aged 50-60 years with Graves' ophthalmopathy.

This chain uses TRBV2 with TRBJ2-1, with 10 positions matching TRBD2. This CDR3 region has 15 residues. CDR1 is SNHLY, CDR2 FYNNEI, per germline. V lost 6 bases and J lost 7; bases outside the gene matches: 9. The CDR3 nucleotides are TGTGCCAGCAGGTCTAGCGGGAGTCCGCGAAATGAGCAGTTCTTC. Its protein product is CASRSSGSPRNEQFF. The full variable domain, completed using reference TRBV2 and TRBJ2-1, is EPEVTQTPSHQVTQMGQEVILRCVPISNHLYFYWYRQILGQKVEFLVSFYNNEISEKSEIFDDQFSVERPDGSNFTLKIRSTKLEDSAMYFCASRSSGSPRNEQFFGPGTRLTVL.

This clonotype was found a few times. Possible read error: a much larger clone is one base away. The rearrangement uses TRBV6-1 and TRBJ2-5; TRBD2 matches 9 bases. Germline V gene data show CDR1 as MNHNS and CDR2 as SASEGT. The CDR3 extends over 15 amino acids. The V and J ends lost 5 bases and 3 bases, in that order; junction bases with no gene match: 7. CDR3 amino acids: CASSSPLAGEETQYF. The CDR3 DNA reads TGTGCCAGCAGTTCCCCCTTAGCGGGAGAAGAGACCCAGTACTTC.

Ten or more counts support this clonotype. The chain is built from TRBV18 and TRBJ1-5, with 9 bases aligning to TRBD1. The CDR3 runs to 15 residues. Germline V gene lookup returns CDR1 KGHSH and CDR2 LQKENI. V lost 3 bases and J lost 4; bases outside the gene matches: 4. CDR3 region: CASSPGTGNNQPQHF. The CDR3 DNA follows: TGTGCCAGCTCACCCGGGACAGGGAATAATCAGCCCCAGCATTTT.

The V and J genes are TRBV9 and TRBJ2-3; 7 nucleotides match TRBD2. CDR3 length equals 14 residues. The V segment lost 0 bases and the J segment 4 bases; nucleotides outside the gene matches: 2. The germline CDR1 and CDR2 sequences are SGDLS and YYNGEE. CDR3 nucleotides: TGTGCCAGCAGCGTAGGGCGGGAGCCAGATACGCAGTATTTT. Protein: CASSVGREPDTQYF.

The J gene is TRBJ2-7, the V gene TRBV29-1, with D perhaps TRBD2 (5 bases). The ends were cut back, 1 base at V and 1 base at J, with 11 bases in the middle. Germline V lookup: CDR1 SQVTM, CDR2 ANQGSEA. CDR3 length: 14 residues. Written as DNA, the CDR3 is TGCAGCGTTGAAGTGGGAGACGGTTCCTACGAGCAGTACTTC. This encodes CSVEVGDGSYEQYF.

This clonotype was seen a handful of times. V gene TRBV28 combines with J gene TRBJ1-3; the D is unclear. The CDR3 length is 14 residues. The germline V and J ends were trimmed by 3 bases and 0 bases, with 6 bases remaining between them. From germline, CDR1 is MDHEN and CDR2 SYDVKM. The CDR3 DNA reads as TGTGCCAGCAGTTTGCGTTTCTCTGGAAACACCATATATTTT. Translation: CASSLRFSGNTIYF.

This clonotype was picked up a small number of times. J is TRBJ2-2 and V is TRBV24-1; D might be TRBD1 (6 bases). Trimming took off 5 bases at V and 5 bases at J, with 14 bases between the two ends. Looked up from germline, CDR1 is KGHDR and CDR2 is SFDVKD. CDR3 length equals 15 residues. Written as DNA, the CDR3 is TGTGCCACCAGTGCCTTGACCGGACAGACCGGGGAGCTGTTTTTT. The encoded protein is CATSALTGQTGELFF.

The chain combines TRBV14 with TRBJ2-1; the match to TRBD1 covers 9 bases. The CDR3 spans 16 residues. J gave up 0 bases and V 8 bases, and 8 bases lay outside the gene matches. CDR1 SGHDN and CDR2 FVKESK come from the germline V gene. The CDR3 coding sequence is TGTGCCAGCCGCTCGGACAGGGGTAGCTCCTACAATGAGCAGTTCTTC. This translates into CASRSDRGSSYNEQFF.

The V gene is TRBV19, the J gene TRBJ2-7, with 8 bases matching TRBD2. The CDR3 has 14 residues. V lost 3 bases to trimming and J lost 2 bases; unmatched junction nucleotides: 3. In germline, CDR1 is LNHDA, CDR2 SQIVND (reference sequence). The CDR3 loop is CASSIEAGAYEQYF. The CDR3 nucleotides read TGTGCCAGTAGTATTGAAGCGGGAGCCTACGAGCAGTACTTC.

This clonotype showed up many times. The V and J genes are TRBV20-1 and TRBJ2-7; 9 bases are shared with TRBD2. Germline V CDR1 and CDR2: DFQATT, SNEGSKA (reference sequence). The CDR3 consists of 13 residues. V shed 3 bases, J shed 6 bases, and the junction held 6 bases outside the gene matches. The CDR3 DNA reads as TGCAGTGCTAGTCAGGGAGCGGGAGGCGAGCAGTACTTC. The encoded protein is CSASQGAGGEQYF.

In DNA, the CDR3 is TGTGCCAGTAGTATACCCACCACAGATACGCAGTATTTT. Its protein product is CASSIPTTDTQYF. This chain uses TRBV19 with TRBJ2-3; no reliable D call. Germline V gene lookup returns CDR1 LNHDA and CDR2 SQIVND (reference sequence). The V gene lost 2 bases and the J gene lost 2 bases, with 5 bases spanning the gap. The CDR3 spans 13 residues.

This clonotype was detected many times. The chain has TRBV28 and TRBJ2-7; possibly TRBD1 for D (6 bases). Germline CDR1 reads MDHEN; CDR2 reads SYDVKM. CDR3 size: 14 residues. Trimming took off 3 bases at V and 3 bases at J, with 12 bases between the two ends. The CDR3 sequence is CASSLTGLNYEQYF. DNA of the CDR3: TGTGCCAGCAGTTTGACAGGACTTAACTACGAGCAGTACTTC.

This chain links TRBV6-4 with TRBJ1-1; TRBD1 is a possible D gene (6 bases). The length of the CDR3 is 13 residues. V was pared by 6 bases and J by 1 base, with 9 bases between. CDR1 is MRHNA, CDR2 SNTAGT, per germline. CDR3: CASRKTGNTEAFF. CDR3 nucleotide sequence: TGTGCCAGCAGAAAGACAGGGAACACTGAAGCTTTCTTT.

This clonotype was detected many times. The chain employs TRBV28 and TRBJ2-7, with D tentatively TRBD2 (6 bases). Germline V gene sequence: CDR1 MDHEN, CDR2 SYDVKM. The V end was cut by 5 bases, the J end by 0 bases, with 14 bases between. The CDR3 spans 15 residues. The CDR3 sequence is CASSTPGGPSYEQYF. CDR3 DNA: TGTGCCAGCAGTACACCCGGAGGGCCCTCCTACGAGCAGTACTTC.

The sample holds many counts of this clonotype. CDR3 DNA: TGTGCCAGCAGCCAATATCGCTACGAGCAGTACTTC. Protein sequence: CASSQYRYEQYF. The chain links TRBV3-1 to TRBJ2-7; D is unclear. This CDR3 is 12 amino acids long. V dropped 2 bases and J dropped 3 bases, with 5 bases sitting between them. Germline V lookup: CDR1 LGHDT, CDR2 YNNKEL (reference sequence).

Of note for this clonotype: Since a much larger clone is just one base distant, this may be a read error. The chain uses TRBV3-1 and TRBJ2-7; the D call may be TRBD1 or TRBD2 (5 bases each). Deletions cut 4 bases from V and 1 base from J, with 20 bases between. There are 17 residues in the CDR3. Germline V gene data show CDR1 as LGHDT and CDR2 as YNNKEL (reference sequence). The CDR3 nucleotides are TGTGCCAGCAGCCCCCACAGGTCCGGGGCAAGTTCCTACGAGCAGTACTTC. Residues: CASSPHRSGASSYEQYF.

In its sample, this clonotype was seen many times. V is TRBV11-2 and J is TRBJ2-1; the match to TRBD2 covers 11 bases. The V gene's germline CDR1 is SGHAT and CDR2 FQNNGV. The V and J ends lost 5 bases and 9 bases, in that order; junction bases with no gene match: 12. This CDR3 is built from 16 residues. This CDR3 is CASSRRGLAGGREQFF. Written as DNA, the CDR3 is TGTGCCAGCAGCCGCCGAGGTCTAGCGGGGGGTCGTGAGCAGTTCTTC.

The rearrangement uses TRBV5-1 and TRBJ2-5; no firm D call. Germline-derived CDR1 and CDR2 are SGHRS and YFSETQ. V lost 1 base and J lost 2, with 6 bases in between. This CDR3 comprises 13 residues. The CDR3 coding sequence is TGCGCCAGCAGCTTGTTGTCTCAAGAGACCCAGTACTTC. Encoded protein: CASSLLSQETQYF.

CDR3 residues: CSASIGVFDQPQHF. CDR3 in DNA: TGCAGTGCTAGCATAGGGGTTTTTGATCAGCCCCAGCATTTT. V usage is TRBV20-1 and J usage is TRBJ1-5; TRBD1 is a possible D gene (5 bases). The CDR3 is made up of 14 amino acids. V was clipped by 3 bases and J by 5 bases, with 14 bases between them. Germline CDR1 reads DFQATT; CDR2 reads SNEGSKA (reference sequence).

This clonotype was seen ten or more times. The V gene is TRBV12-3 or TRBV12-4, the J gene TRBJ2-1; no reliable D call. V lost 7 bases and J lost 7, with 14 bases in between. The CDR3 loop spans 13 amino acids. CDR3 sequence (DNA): TGTGCCAGCACCTTTAGTGGCTGGAATGAGCAGTTCTTC. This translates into CASTFSGWNEQFF.

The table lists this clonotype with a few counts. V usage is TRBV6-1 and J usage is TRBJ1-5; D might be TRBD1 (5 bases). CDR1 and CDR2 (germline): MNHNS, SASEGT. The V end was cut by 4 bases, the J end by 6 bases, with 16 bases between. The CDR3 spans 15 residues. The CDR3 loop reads CASSAMVGGVQPQHF. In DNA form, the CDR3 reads TGTGCCAGCAGTGCAATGGTCGGGGGGGTTCAGCCCCAGCATTTT.

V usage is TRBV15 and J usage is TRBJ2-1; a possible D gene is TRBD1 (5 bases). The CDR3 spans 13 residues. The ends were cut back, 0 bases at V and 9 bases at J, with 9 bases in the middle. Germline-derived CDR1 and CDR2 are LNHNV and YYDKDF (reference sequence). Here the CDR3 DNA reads TGTGCCACCAGCAGAGATCGTGGGGCTGAGCAGTTCTTC. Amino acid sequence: CATSRDRGAEQFF.

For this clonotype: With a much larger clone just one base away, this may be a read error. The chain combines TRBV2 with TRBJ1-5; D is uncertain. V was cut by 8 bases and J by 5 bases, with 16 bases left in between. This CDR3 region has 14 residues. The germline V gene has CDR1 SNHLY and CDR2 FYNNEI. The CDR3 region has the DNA TGTGCCAGCTCACCCACGGGGTGGGATCAGCCCCAGCATTTT. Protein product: CASSPTGWDQPQHF.

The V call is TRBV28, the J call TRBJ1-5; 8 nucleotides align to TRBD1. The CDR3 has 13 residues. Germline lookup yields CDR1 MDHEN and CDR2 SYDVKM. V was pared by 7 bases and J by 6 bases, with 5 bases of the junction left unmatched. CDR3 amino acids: CASIQGARQPQHF. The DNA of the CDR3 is TGTGCCAGCATTCAGGGGGCGCGTCAGCCCCAGCATTTT.

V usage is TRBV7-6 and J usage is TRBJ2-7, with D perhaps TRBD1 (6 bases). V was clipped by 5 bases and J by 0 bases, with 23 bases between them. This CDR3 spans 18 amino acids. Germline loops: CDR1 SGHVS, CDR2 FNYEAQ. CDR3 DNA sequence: TGTGCCAGCAGCCTCGGACGCCCAGGGACAACAAGCTCCTACGAGCAGTACTTC. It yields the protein CASSLGRPGTTSSYEQYF.

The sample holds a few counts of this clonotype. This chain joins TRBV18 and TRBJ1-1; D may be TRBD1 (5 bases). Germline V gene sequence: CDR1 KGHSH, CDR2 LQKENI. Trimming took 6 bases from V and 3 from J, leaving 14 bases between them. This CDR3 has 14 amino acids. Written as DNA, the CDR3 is TGTGCCAGCTCCTTGGGACCCCCGGACACTGAAGCTTTCTTT. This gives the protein CASSLGPPDTEAFF.

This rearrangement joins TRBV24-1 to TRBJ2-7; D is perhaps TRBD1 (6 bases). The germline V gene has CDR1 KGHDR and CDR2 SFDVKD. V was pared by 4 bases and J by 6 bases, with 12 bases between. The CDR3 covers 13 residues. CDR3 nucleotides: TGTGCCACCAGTGACTCCGGGACAACCGAGCAGTACTTC. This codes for CATSDSGTTEQYF.

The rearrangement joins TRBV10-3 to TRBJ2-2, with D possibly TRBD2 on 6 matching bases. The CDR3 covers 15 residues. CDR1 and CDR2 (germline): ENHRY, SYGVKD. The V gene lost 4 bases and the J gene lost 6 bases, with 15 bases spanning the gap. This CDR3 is CAISVFSGKAGELFF. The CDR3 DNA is TGTGCCATCAGTGTATTTAGCGGAAAGGCCGGGGAGCTGTTTTTT.

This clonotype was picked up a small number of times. The CDR3 nucleotides read TGTGCCAGCAGTGAATTTCCTAGCGGGAGTTCAAATACGCAGTATTTT. Translation gives CASSEFPSGSSNTQYF. The V gene is TRBV6-1, the J gene TRBJ2-3; TRBD2 aligns across 10 bases. V was clipped by 2 bases and J by 7 bases; unmatched bases: 9. The CDR3 has 16 residues. Germline V gives CDR1 MNHNS, CDR2 SASEGT.